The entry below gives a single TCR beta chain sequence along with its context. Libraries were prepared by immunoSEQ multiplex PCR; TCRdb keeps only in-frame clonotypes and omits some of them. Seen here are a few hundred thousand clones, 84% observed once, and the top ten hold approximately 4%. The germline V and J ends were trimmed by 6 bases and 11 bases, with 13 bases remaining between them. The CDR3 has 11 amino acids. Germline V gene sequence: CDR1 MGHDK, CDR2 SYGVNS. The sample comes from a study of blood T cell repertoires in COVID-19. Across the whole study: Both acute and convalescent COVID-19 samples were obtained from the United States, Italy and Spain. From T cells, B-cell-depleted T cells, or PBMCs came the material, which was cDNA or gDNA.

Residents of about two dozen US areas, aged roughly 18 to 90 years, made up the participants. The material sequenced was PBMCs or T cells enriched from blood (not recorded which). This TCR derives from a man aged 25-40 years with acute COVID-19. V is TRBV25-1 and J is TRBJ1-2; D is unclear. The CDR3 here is CASSYHRAYTF. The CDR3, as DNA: TGTGCCAGCAGCTATCATCGAGCATACACCTTC.